The 14 T cell receptor beta chains below were found in one sample sequenced in a study of T cells after yellow fever vaccination (dated by TCRdb to between 2018 and 2021). What this sample's treatment or condition label stands for: live attenuated yellow fever vaccine strain. Libraries came from 5' RACE. The sample was run on an Illumina NovaSeq 6000. TCRdb itself trimmed the public reads at Q25 with fastp, ran MiXCR and retained productive beta chains. One record per CDR3 amino acid sequence lists the most common genes and DNA. The sample data list roughly 350,000 distinct CDR3 sequences, and approximately 4% of these were observed just once. 20% to 25% of the sample goes to the ten largest clones. Sequencing was performed on PBMCs, taken 5 days after the yellow fever booster vaccination. The receptors here all came from a man between 18 and 29 years old who received the YFV17D yellow fever vaccine.

This clonotype was recorded at least ten times. This chain joins TRBV5-1 and TRBJ2-1; 9 nucleotides align to TRBD2. The CDR3 has 17 amino acids. Germline V gene data show CDR1 as SGHRS and CDR2 as YFSETQ. The V and J ends lost 0 bases and 0 bases, in that order; junction bases with no gene match: 4. CDR3 loop: CASSLGLADSSYNEQFF. The CDR3 DNA reads as TGCGCCAGCAGCTTGGGACTAGCGGATAGCTCCTACAATGAGCAGTTCTTC.

The chain couples TRBV6-2 or TRBV6-3 to TRBJ2-2, with a weak D call TRBD2 (6 bases). Germline CDR1 MNHEY, CDR2 SVGEGT. The CDR3 length is 15 residues. Trimming took off 6 bases at V and 6 bases at J, with 17 bases between the two ends. The CDR3 coding sequence is TGTGCCAGCAGCCGCAGGAGGGGTTCCCCCGGGGAGCTGTTTTTT. It is translated as CASSRRRGSPGELFF.

CDR3 loop: CASSMGNPGRKKCTDTQYF. Here the CDR3 DNA reads TGTGCCAGCAGCATGGGAAACCCGGGCCGCAAAAAATGCACAGATACGCAGTATTTT. The chain uses TRBV21-1 and TRBJ2-3; the D segment call TRBD1 is taken from the table without a DNA check. TRBV21-1 is listed as a pseudogene. The CDR3 sequence is 19 residues long.

This clonotype appeared once. A much larger clone lies a single base off, so this may be a read error. This sequence joins TRBV6-4 and TRBJ2-1; TRBD2 matches 10 bases. Per germline, CDR1 MRHNA and CDR2 SNTAGT. The CDR3 runs to 14 residues. CDR3 region: CASSDSSGGIEEFF. For the CDR3, the DNA is TGTGCCAGCAGTGACTCTAGCGGGGGGATTGAGGAGTTCTTC.

This clonotype was seen more than once but under ten times. The chain combines TRBV12-5 with TRBJ1-4; the D is unclear. There are 14 residues in the CDR3. The V end was cut by 6 bases, the J end by 8 bases, with 16 bases between. Germline V lookup: CDR1 LGHNT, CDR2 FRNRAP. In nucleotides, the CDR3 is TGTGCTAGTGGCAAGGGTTTAGTAGAAGAAAAACTGTTTTTT. Translated: CASGKGLVEEKLFF.

This clonotype appeared a few times. The chain links TRBV6-5 to TRBJ2-7; tentatively, D is TRBD2 (6 bases). The CDR3 runs 12 residues. CDR1 is MNHEY, CDR2 SVGAGI, per germline. With 10 bases removed from V and 3 bases from J, the gap between germline ends came to 13 bases. The CDR3 is CATGEAGYEQYF. The CDR3 bases are TGTGCCACCGGGGAAGCGGGCTACGAGCAGTACTTC.

This clonotype was counted ten times or more. The chain has TRBV10-2 and TRBJ2-2, with no clear D. With 7 bases removed from V and 3 bases from J, the gap between germline ends came to 9 bases. The CDR3 spans 13 residues. The germline V gene has CDR1 WSHSY and CDR2 SAAADI. The CDR3, as DNA: TGCGCCAGCAAAATGTCGGACACCGGGGAGCTGTTTTTT. It codes for CASKMSDTGELFF.

This clonotype appeared many times. V usage is TRBV5-5 and J usage is TRBJ2-3; D is unresolved. CDR1 is SGHKS, CDR2 YYEKEE, per germline (reference sequence). This CDR3 has 13 amino acids. V was trimmed by 2 bases and J by 10 bases, leaving 14 bases between them. The CDR3 DNA is TGTGCCAGCAGCTTTGGGTTACTCCTACCGCAGTATTTT. Translating gives CASSFGLLLPQYF.

The rearrangement links TRBV4-3 to TRBJ2-5; TRBD2 matches 8 bases. This CDR3 contains 15 residues. Unmatched junction bases numbered 4, after V lost 0 bases and J lost 4 bases. Germline assignment: CDR1 LGHNA and CDR2 YSLEER. The CDR3 nucleotides are TGCGCCAGCAGCCAAGACGGGGGGGCAGTAGAGACCCAGTACTTC. Its protein is CASSQDGGAVETQYF.

This sequence joins TRBV19 and TRBJ1-1, with 9 bases that match TRBD1. Germline trimming cut 4 bases from V and 6 bases from J; bases unmatched to any gene: 18. The CDR3 loop spans 18 amino acids. Per the germline V gene, CDR1 is LNHDA and CDR2 is SQIVND (reference sequence). CDR3 amino acids: CASSTKGPRDRDFAEAFF. As DNA, the CDR3 is TGTGCCAGTAGTACCAAGGGGCCCCGGGACAGGGACTTCGCTGAAGCTTTCTTT.

This clonotype was seen many times. The chain links TRBV24-1 to TRBJ1-1, with D possibly matching TRBD1 (5 bases). V lost 5 bases and J 1 base, leaving 13 bases between the germline ends. Germline V gene lookup returns CDR1 KGHDR and CDR2 SFDVKD. This CDR3 contains 15 residues. CDR3 DNA: TGTGCCACCAGTGGGTCTGGCGGGGGGAACACTGAAGCTTTCTTT. Translation: CATSGSGGGNTEAFF.

The genes are TRBV20-1 and TRBJ2-5, with 7 positions matching TRBD2. The CDR3 is 14 residues long. The V and J ends lost 6 bases and 7 bases, in that order; junction bases with no gene match: 14. The germline gives CDR1 DFQATT, CDR2 SNEGSKA (reference sequence). The CDR3 DNA reads as TGCAGTGCCAAGCGGGACCAAGGCACATGGACCCAGTACTTC. Protein: CSAKRDQGTWTQYF.

The chain combines TRBV4-3 with TRBJ2-7, with unresolved D. Trimming left V 1 base short and J 0 bases short, with 10 bases between. Germline-derived CDR1 and CDR2 are LGHNA and YSLEER. The CDR3 has 15 residues. In DNA, the CDR3 is TGCGCCAGCAGCCAAGCCAGGTCGGCCTCCTACGAGCAGTACTTC. This translates into CASSQARSASYEQYF.

This clonotype came up a few times. This chain joins TRBV19 and TRBJ1-5; TRBD1 is a possible D gene (6 bases). CDR1 and CDR2 from the germline V gene are LNHDA and SQIVND (reference sequence). Trimming cost V 7 bases and J 7 bases, with 20 bases left between them. The CDR3 sequence is 15 residues long. This CDR3 reads CASMGVAGGRQPQHF. Written as DNA, the CDR3 is TGTGCCAGTATGGGTGTAGCGGGGGGCAGGCAGCCCCAGCATTTT.